This T cell receptor beta chain was identified during a study of CD8 T cells in ankylosing spondylitis. Trimming left V 8 bases short and J 4 bases short, with 11 bases between. CDR3 length: 12 residues. Looked up from germline, CDR1 is MDHEN and CDR2 is SYDVKM. This clonotype was counted ten times or more. TCRdb reprocessed the 5' RACE reads via MiXCR and lists one record per CDR3 protein. The sample holds 150,000 to 200,000 distinct CDR3 sequences, more than 9% seen once. This chain links TRBV28 with TRBJ1-2; tentative D call: TRBD1 (5 bases). This clonotype was sampled from a male donor with ankylosing spondylitis or in good health (not recorded which). Sample: blood, either unsorted or a sorted T cell fraction (not recorded which). DNA of the CDR3: TGTGCCAGCCGGAGACAGACCTATGGCTACACCTTC. It is translated as CASRRQTYGYTF.